The 15 T cell receptor beta chains below come from one sample, sequenced in a study of blood T cell repertoires in COVID-19. Sequenced by immunoSEQ multiplex PCR; TCRdb stores in-frame clones only, minus some. The sample includes nearly 350,000 clones, approximately 87% of them seen just once. The sequencing sample was made of peripheral blood. Source of these receptors: a woman between 50 and 59 years old with COVID-19, enrolled during active disease.

The chain has TRBV5-4 and TRBJ2-2, with 9 bases that match TRBD2. V lost 0 bases and J lost 0; bases outside the gene matches: 0. Germline CDR1 reads SGHNT; CDR2 reads YYREEE (reference sequence). The CDR3 totals 16 residues. CDR3 sequence (DNA): TGTGCCAGCAGCTTGGGACTAGCGGCGAACACCGGGGAGCTGTTTTTT. Its protein product is CASSLGLAANTGELFF.

This chain uses TRBV21-1 with TRBJ2-7; TRBD1, the D gene given by the table, was not confirmed from the DNA. TRBV21-1 is recorded as a pseudogene. The CDR3 is made up of 18 amino acids. The CDR3 protein is CASSKETGGFVTFYEQYF. DNA for the CDR3: TGTGCCAGCAGCAAAGAGACAGGGGGATTTGTAACGTTCTACGAGCAGTACTTC.

The chain employs TRBV28 and TRBJ2-4; maybe TRBD1 (6 bases). This CDR3 is 17 amino acids long. Trimming took off 3 bases at V and 5 bases at J, with 20 bases between the two ends. Germline V gene data show CDR1 as MDHEN and CDR2 as SYDVKM. Here the CDR3 reads CASSFGSFEGEENIQYF. In DNA, the CDR3 is TGTGCCAGCAGTTTCGGGTCTTTTGAGGGGGAAGAAAACATTCAGTACTTC.

The sample holds one count of this clone. CDR3 in amino acids: CASSSGPKTSGKLDTQYF. The CDR3 DNA reads as TGTGCCAGCAGCTCGGGGCCAAAGACTAGCGGGAAGTTAGATACGCAGTATTTT. The V and J genes are TRBV5-4 and TRBJ2-3; 11 bases match TRBD2. CDR3 length: 18 residues. Per the germline V gene, CDR1 is SGHNT and CDR2 is YYREEE (reference sequence). The J segment lost 5 bases and the V segment lost 3 bases, leaving 14 bases of the junction unmatched.

CDR3 in amino acids: CASSLLLAGAYNEQFF. The CDR3 nucleotides read TGTGCCAGCAGCTTACTTCTAGCGGGAGCTTACAATGAGCAGTTCTTC. The chain joins TRBV5-5 to TRBJ2-1, with 10 bases matching TRBD2. The J segment lost 4 bases and the V segment lost 2 bases, leaving 6 bases of the junction unmatched. CDR1 is SGHKS and CDR2 is YYEKEE in the germline V gene (reference sequence). CDR3 length equals 16 residues.

The chain carries TRBV2 and TRBJ2-6; D uncertain. V dropped 5 bases and J dropped 4 bases, with 9 bases sitting between them. Germline CDR1 reads SNHLY; CDR2 reads FYNNEI. The CDR3 is made up of 14 amino acids. CDR3 amino acids: CASSPSTGANVLTF. Written as DNA, the CDR3 is TGTGCCAGCAGTCCCTCGACAGGGGCCAACGTCCTGACTTTC.

The V and J genes are TRBV4-1 and TRBJ2-5; tentative D call: TRBD1 (6 bases). Trimming shortened V by 4 bases and J by 4 bases, and 19 bases separated the two germline ends. Germline CDR1 and CDR2: MGHRA and YSYEKL. The CDR3 has 16 amino acids. The CDR3 protein is CASSPLVTGYRETQYF. The CDR3, as DNA: TGCGCCAGCAGCCCCTTGGTTACAGGGTATAGAGAGACCCAGTACTTC.

This clone was observed a few times. This chain links TRBV7-3 with TRBJ2-1, with 9 bases lining up with TRBD1. J gave up 7 bases and V 5 bases, and 6 bases lay outside the gene matches. The CDR3 is made up of 14 amino acids. CDR1 is SGHTA, CDR2 FQGTGA, per germline. The CDR3 region has the DNA TGTGCCAGCAGCCCCGAACAGGGGGCGAATGAGCAGTTCTTC. It specifies CASSPEQGANEQFF.

This clone has a single count. The chain is built from TRBV9 and TRBJ2-7, with a possible D match to TRBD2 (6 bases). CDR1 SGDLS and CDR2 YYNGEE come from the germline V gene. Trimming took off 3 bases at V and 2 bases at J, with 18 bases between the two ends. The CDR3 covers 16 residues. The CDR3, as DNA: TGTGCCAGCAGCGCAAGGGCCGCAGGAGGGCCCTACGAGCAGTACTTC. Translating it yields CASSARAAGGPYEQYF.

The chain uses TRBV30 and TRBJ1-3; D remains unclear. The V gene lost 6 bases and the J gene lost 4 bases, with 19 bases spanning the gap. CDR1 and CDR2 (germline): GTSNPN, SVGIG (reference sequence). This CDR3 is built from 15 residues. CDR3 residues: CACSRLMGNGNTIYF. As DNA, the CDR3 is TGTGCCTGTTCCCGCCTAATGGGCAACGGAAACACCATATATTTT.

The chain links TRBV9 to TRBJ1-6, with 8 bases matching TRBD1. This CDR3 has 14 residues. Germline CDR1 reads SGDLS; CDR2 reads YYNGEE. The trim removed 3 bases at V and 10 bases at J, leaving 6 bases unmatched. DNA of the CDR3: TGTGCCAGCAGCGCGATGACAGGGGAGTCACCCCTCCACTTT. Its translation is CASSAMTGESPLHF.

V and J are TRBV1 and TRBJ1-5. TRBV1 has pseudogene status. The CDR3 runs 15 residues. CDR3 in DNA: TGCACCAGCCTACCTCGTCGGAGGGGCAATCAGCCCCAGCATTTT. This translates into CTSLPRRRGNQPQHF.

The CDR3 sequence is CAISESGQGGYEQYF. The DNA for the CDR3 is TGTGCCATCAGTGAGTCGGGGCAGGGGGGCTACGAGCAGTACTTC. The chain uses TRBV10-3 and TRBJ2-7; a possible D gene is TRBD1 (7 bases). V lost 0 bases and J 3 bases, leaving 12 bases between the germline ends. The CDR3 length is 15 residues. The germline gives CDR1 ENHRY, CDR2 SYGVKD.

The chain employs TRBV7-3 and TRBJ2-3; 9 positions match TRBD2. The junction had 7 bases not matched to a gene; V was cut back by 1 base and J by 14 bases. Per germline, CDR1 SGHTA and CDR2 FQGTGA. The CDR3 covers 13 residues. This chain's CDR3 is CASSLRLAGLLYF. CDR3 bases: TGTGCCAGCAGCTTAAGGCTAGCGGGGTTGTTGTATTTT.

This chain uses TRBV11-3 with TRBJ1-5, with TRBD1 identical over 8 bases. V lost 2 bases and J lost 4; bases outside the gene matches: 7. This CDR3 has 16 amino acids. Germline CDR1 reads SGHNT; CDR2 reads YENEEA. CDR3 DNA: TGTGCCAGCAGCTTAAAGAGGGACAGGCTAAATCAGCCCCAGCATTTT. Protein sequence: CASSLKRDRLNQPQHF.